Shown below are 27 T cell receptor beta chains from a single sample sequenced in a study of T-cell memory formation after mild COVID-19 (dated by TCRdb to the early 2020s). Receptor libraries were prepared by 5' RACE. Sequenced on an Illumina NovaSeq 6000. TCRdb reprocessed the public reads (quality trimming at Q25 with fastp, clone calling with MiXCR) and kept in-frame beta chains. Each CDR3 protein gets just one entry, which takes the most common genes and DNA from the rows behind it. The sample table lists about 400,000 distinct CDR3 sequences, 20% to 25% of them with a count of one. Of the sample, about 12% falls within the top ten clones. Sequenced material: PBMCs or a T cell subset sorted from them (not recorded which). These receptor sequences come from an adult woman who had mild COVID-19 (a few samples of this study predate the infection). The sample titles of this study are shuffled in the database, so cell type and time point are left out; the donor was told from shared clones.

This clonotype occurred a few times. This rearrangement joins TRBV19 to TRBJ1-2; D is undetermined. CDR1 LNHDA and CDR2 SQIVND come from the germline V gene (reference sequence). There are 12 residues in the CDR3. Trimming shortened V by 5 bases and J by 14 bases, and 18 bases separated the two germline ends. CDR3 loop: CASSSIPTVRTF. DNA of the CDR3: TGTGCCAGTAGTTCAATTCCGACGGTGAGAACCTTC.

The V call is TRBV7-2, the J call TRBJ1-3; 8 bases are shared with TRBD1. Germline loops: CDR1 SGHTA, CDR2 FQGNSA. Losses at the gene ends were 10 bases for V and 4 bases for J; bases not matched to a gene: 12. The CDR3 sequence is 15 residues long. The CDR3 is CAISTTGASGNTIYF. CDR3 DNA sequence: TGTGCCATCTCTACGACAGGGGCGTCAGGAAACACCATATATTTT.

This clonotype occurred a few times. The V gene is TRBV7-2, the J gene TRBJ2-2; 7 bases fit TRBD1. This CDR3 comprises 19 residues. Germline trimming cut 1 base from V and 0 bases from J; bases unmatched to any gene: 11. CDR1 and CDR2 from the germline V gene are SGHTA and FQGNSA. In nucleotides, the CDR3 is TGTGCCAGCAGCTTAGTGTACAGGGGACCTATTGCGAACACCGGGGAGCTGTTTTTT. Translated: CASSLVYRGPIANTGELFF.

This clonotype was seen a few times. The chain carries TRBV24-1 and TRBJ2-3; TRBD2 aligns across 10 bases. V gave up 3 bases and J gave up 6 bases; unmatched junction bases: 5. The CDR3 contains 15 residues. Germline values: CDR1 KGHDR, CDR2 SFDVKD. The CDR3 protein is CATSDLSGRGDTQYF. CDR3 sequence (DNA): TGTGCCACCAGTGATCTGAGCGGGAGGGGTGATACGCAGTATTTT.

This clonotype was observed a few times. This chain joins TRBV7-8 and TRBJ2-5; 8 bases line up with TRBD2. The ends lost 8 bases at V and 4 bases at J; junction bases unmatched: 21. The germline CDR1 and CDR2 sequences are SGHVS and FQNEAQ. The CDR3 extends over 18 amino acids. This CDR3 reads CASSPERELLSQSETQYF. The CDR3 DNA reads as TGTGCCAGCTCCCCCGAGCGGGAGCTTTTGAGTCAGTCAGAGACCCAGTACTTC.

Turning to this clonotype: No DNA is shown, since the ends of the CDR3 on it are uncertain; the CDR3 is the one TCRdb lists. The chain couples TRBV27 to TRBJ1-2; whether TRBD1, the table's D call, matches the DNA was not checked. The CDR3 is 15 amino acids long, termini counted. CDR1 MNHEY and CDR2 SMNVEV come from the germline V gene (reference sequence). This chain's CDR3 is CASSSSGQGARGYTF.

This clonotype was counted only a few times. This rearrangement joins TRBV27 to TRBJ2-7; no definite D call. Germline V lookup: CDR1 MNHEY, CDR2 SMNVEV (reference sequence). V was shortened by 0 bases and J by 3 bases, with 9 bases between the two germline ends. The CDR3 sequence is 14 residues long. In DNA form, the CDR3 reads TGTGCCAGCAGTTTATCGGCCCGCTACTACGAGCAGTACTTC. Protein product: CASSLSARYYEQYF.

This chain links TRBV7-2 with TRBJ2-1; D ambiguous. This CDR3 has 16 residues. With 4 bases removed from V and 2 bases from J, the gap between germline ends came to 15 bases. Germline assignment: CDR1 SGHTA and CDR2 FQGNSA. Here the CDR3 DNA reads TGTGCCAGCAGCTCCTTCCCAAGAGTAACCTACAATGAGCAGTTCTTC. The encoded protein is CASSSFPRVTYNEQFF. Full variable domain (outside the CDR3, taken from reference TRBV7-2 and TRBJ2-1): GAGVSQSPSNKVTEKGKDVELRCDPISGHTALYWYRQSLGQGLEFLIYFQGNSAPDKSGLPSDRFSAERTGGSVSTLTIQRTQQEDSAVYLCASSSFPRVTYNEQFFGPGTRLTVL.

The chain recombines TRBV19 with TRBJ1-1; 9 bases align to TRBD1. This CDR3 region has 17 residues. The J segment lost 4 bases and the V segment lost 5 bases, leaving 14 bases of the junction unmatched. Germline V gene data show CDR1 as LNHDA and CDR2 as SQIVND (reference sequence). The CDR3 sequence: CASSEYSGTGSPTEAFF. The CDR3 DNA follows: TGTGCCAGTAGTGAATACTCCGGGACAGGGAGTCCCACTGAAGCTTTCTTT.

The chain recombines TRBV24-1 with TRBJ2-7; D is uncertain. Trimming removed 6 bases at V and 6 bases at J, with 11 bases between. The CDR3 sequence is 12 residues long. The germline gives CDR1 KGHDR, CDR2 SFDVKD. CDR3 nucleotide sequence: TGTGCCACCAGTCCAAGACGAACCGAGCAGTACTTC. This sequence encodes CATSPRRTEQYF.

The gene calls are TRBV18 and TRBJ2-5; 8 bases match TRBD1. Germline V gene sequence: CDR1 KGHSH, CDR2 LQKENI. The CDR3 contains 14 residues. V lost 6 bases to trimming and J lost 5 bases; unmatched junction nucleotides: 8. The CDR3 protein is CASSPPDRVETQYF. The CDR3 coding sequence is TGTGCCAGCTCGCCCCCGGACAGGGTGGAGACCCAGTACTTC.

This chain joins TRBV24-1 and TRBJ2-4; no firm D call. The CDR3 runs 12 residues. Germline V lookup: CDR1 KGHDR, CDR2 SFDVKD. With 1 base removed from V and 6 bases from J, the gap between germline ends came to 3 bases. The CDR3 is CATSDFGNIQYF. CDR3 DNA: TGTGCCACCAGTGATTTTGGAAACATTCAGTACTTC.

The chain couples TRBV12-3 or TRBV12-4 to TRBJ2-4, with TRBD1 matching over 9 bases. The CDR3 has 16 amino acids. After removal of 1 base from V and 8 bases from J, the junction contained 9 bases not matched to a gene. CDR3 coding DNA: TGTGCCAGCAGTTTAGAGGACAGGGGCCGTTTGGACATTCAGTACTTC. Protein sequence: CASSLEDRGRLDIQYF.

This clonotype has only a few counts. V gene TRBV20-1 combines with J gene TRBJ1-4; no reliable D call. Germline CDR1 reads DFQATT; CDR2 reads SNEGSKA (reference sequence). The CDR3 contains 12 residues. Trimming took off 6 bases at V and 8 bases at J, with 13 bases between the two ends. CDR3 DNA sequence: TGCAGTGCCTCCGGGAGCCTGGAAAAACTGTTTTTT. Residues: CSASGSLEKLFF.

The sample holds a few counts of this clonotype. This chain connects TRBV6-5 to TRBJ2-1; a possible D gene is TRBD2 (6 bases). CDR1 MNHEY and CDR2 SVGAGI come from the germline V gene. This CDR3 has 15 residues. V was pared by 4 bases and J by 2 bases, with 12 bases between. This CDR3 reads CASSSEGFAYNEQFF. The DNA for the CDR3 is TGTGCCAGCAGTTCGGAGGGTTTCGCCTACAATGAGCAGTTCTTC.

This clonotype was found a few times. This chain's CDR3 is CASSQEGGRNQPQHF. In DNA form, the CDR3 reads TGCGCCAGCAGCCAAGAGGGGGGCCGCAATCAGCCCCAGCATTTT. The chain employs TRBV4-1 and TRBJ1-5, with D possibly TRBD1 on 6 matching bases. Trimming stripped 0 bases from V and 2 bases from J, with 8 bases between. The germline V gene encodes CDR1 MGHRA and CDR2 YSYEKL. This CDR3 contains 15 residues.

This clonotype was seen a handful of times. The chain has TRBV4-1 and TRBJ1-5, with D hard to call. This CDR3 spans 14 amino acids. Germline CDR1 MGHRA, CDR2 YSYEKL. V lost 6 bases to trimming and J lost 3 bases, with 12 bases between them. Here the CDR3 DNA reads TGCGCCAGCAGTGAGGGTCCGGCCAATCAGCCCCAGCATTTT. Its translation is CASSEGPANQPQHF.

This sequence joins TRBV7-2 and TRBJ2-3, with TRBD2 matching 15 bases. V shed 4 bases and J 5 bases; nucleotides not matched to a gene: 4. The germline gives CDR1 SGHTA, CDR2 FQGNSA. This CDR3 has 16 residues. CDR3 in amino acids: CASSSGLAGGGDTQYF. CDR3 in DNA: TGTGCCAGCAGCTCCGGACTAGCGGGGGGGGGAGATACGCAGTATTTT.

In this sample, this clonotype turned up many times. J is TRBJ2-5 and V is TRBV7-9, with D perhaps given as TRBD1 or TRBD2 (5 bases each). In germline, CDR1 is SEHNR, CDR2 FQNEAQ (reference sequence). This CDR3 contains 13 residues. Trimming cost V 4 bases and J 5 bases, with 11 bases left between them. For the CDR3, the DNA is TGTGCCAGCAGCTGGGACCCCGGGGAGACCCAGTACTTC. It translates to CASSWDPGETQYF.

The V and J genes are TRBV29-1 and TRBJ2-3; D not certain. Germline CDR1 SQVTM, CDR2 ANQGSEA. The CDR3 extends over 12 amino acids. The germline V and J ends were trimmed by 6 bases and 0 bases, with 7 bases remaining between them. The CDR3 protein is CSVADSTDTQYF. CDR3 sequence (DNA): TGCAGCGTCGCCGACAGCACAGATACGCAGTATTTT.

This clonotype was observed a handful of times. This chain uses TRBV12-3 or TRBV12-4 with TRBJ2-1, with 9 bases lining up with TRBD2. The CDR3 length is 13 residues. V dropped 3 bases and J dropped 15; count of bases not matched to a gene: 9. CDR3 sequence reads: CASSFGIAGDRFF. The CDR3 DNA reads as TGTGCCAGCAGTTTCGGGATAGCGGGAGATAGGTTCTTC.

The chain is built from TRBV7-6 and TRBJ2-3; D call uncertain. Germline V CDR1 and CDR2: SGHVS, FNYEAQ. This CDR3 region has 15 residues. V was shortened by 1 base and J by 0 bases, with 8 bases between the two germline ends. This chain's CDR3 is CASSLELTSTDTQYF. The CDR3 nucleotides are TGTGCCAGCAGCTTAGAGCTTACTAGCACAGATACGCAGTATTTT.

This rearrangement joins TRBV12-3 or TRBV12-4 to TRBJ1-1, with TRBD1 matching over 8 bases. The CDR3 spans 15 residues. V lost 5 bases, J lost 3 bases, and 8 bases stayed unmatched. Written as DNA, the CDR3 is TGTGCCAGCAGTACTATTCAGGGGGCGTACACTGAAGCTTTCTTT. Translating gives CASSTIQGAYTEAFF.

This rearrangement joins TRBV24-1 to TRBJ2-2; D is possibly TRBD2 (6 bases). CDR3 length: 15 residues. V gave up 6 bases and J gave up 1 base, with 11 bases separating them. CDR1 is KGHDR, CDR2 SFDVKD, per germline. In DNA form, the CDR3 reads TGTGCCACCAGTTATACGGGACTGAACACCGGGGAGCTGTTTTTT. Translation: CATSYTGLNTGELFF.

The chain uses TRBV6-6 and TRBJ2-1; no clear D gene. CDR1 is MNHNY, CDR2 SVGAGI, per germline (reference sequence). V lost 10 bases, J lost 5 bases, and 12 bases lay in between. There are 12 residues in the CDR3. The CDR3 reads CATDIANNEQFF. CDR3 sequence (DNA): TGTGCCACAGATATAGCTAACAATGAGCAGTTCTTC.

To note about this clonotype: The junction and the germline gene differ at one end; a read error may be behind it. This chain links TRBV12-3 or TRBV12-4 with TRBJ1-2; D gene unclear. There are 13 residues in the CDR3. CDR3 in DNA: TGTGCCAGCAGTCTAGCACCTAACTATGGCTACACCTTC. Amino acid sequence: CASSLAPNYGYTF.

V usage is TRBV18 and J usage is TRBJ2-3; the D call may be TRBD1 or TRBD2 (5 bases each). Germline CDR1 and CDR2: KGHSH and LQKENI. The V end was cut by 1 base, the J end by 1 base, with 15 bases between. The CDR3 sequence is 17 residues long. The CDR3 spells CASSPRGSQMGTDTQYF. CDR3 sequence (DNA): TGTGCCAGCTCACCACGGGGGTCGCAGATGGGCACAGATACGCAGTATTTT.